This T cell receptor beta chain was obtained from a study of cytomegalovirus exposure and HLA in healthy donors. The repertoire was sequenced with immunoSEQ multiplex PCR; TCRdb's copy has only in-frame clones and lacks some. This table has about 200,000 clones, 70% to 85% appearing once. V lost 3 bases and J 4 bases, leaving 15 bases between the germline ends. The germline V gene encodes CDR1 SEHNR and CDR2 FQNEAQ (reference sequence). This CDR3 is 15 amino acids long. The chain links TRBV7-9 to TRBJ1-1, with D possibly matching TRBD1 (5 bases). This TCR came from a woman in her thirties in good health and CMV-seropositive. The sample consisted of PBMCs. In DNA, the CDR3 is TGTGCCAGCAGCTTGGATTTGGTCGGGGGCACTGAAGCTTTCTTT. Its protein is CASSLDLVGGTEAFF. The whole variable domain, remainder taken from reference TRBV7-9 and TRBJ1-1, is DTGVSQNPRHKITKRGQNVTFRCDPISEHNRLYWYRQTLGQGPEFLTYFQNEAQLEKSRLLSDRFSAERPKGSFSTLEIQRTEQGDSAMYLCASSLDLVGGTEAFFGQGTRLTVV.